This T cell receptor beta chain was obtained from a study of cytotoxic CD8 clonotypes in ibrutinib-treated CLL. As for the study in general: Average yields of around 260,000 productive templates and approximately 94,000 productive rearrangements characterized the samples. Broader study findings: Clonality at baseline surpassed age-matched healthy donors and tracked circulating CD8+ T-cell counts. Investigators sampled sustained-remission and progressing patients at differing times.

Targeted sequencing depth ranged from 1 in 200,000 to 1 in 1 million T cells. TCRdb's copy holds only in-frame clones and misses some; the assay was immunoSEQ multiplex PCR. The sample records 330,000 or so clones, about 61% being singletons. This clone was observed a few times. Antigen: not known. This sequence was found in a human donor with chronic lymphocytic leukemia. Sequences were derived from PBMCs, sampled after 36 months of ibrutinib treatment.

CDR3 in amino acids: CASSLGTGVSQPQHF. The DNA of the CDR3 is TGCGCCAGCAGCTTGGGGACCGGGGTAAGTCAGCCCCAGCATTTT. V is TRBV5-1 and J is TRBJ1-5; D is undetermined. The V end was cut by 0 bases, the J end by 6 bases, with 13 bases between. The CDR3 contains 15 residues. Germline V gene sequence: CDR1 SGHRS, CDR2 YFSETQ. The whole variable domain, filled in from reference TRBV5-1 and TRBJ1-5, reads KAGVTQTPRYLIKTRGQQVTLSCSPISGHRSVSWYQQTPGQGLQFLFEYFSETQRNKGNFPGRFSGRQFSNSRSEMNVSTLELGDSALYLCASSLGTGVSQPQHFGDGTRLSIL.